Here is one TCR beta chain with its context. This specimen comes from a study of blood T cell repertoires in COVID-19. As for the study in general: Specimens from acute and convalescent COVID-19 originated in the United States, Italy and Spain. PBMCs, B-cell-depleted T cells, or T cells were the source of the cDNA or gDNA that made up the material.

Using immunoSEQ multiplex PCR, the repertoire was profiled, and TCRdb retains in-frame clones only, with some absent. Altogether over 85,000 clones are present, 75% to 90% being singletons, with the ten largest covering around 4.3%. V dropped 5 bases and J dropped 4 bases, with 11 bases sitting between them. This CDR3 comprises 14 residues. Germline lookup yields CDR1 SNHLY and CDR2 FYNNEI. The chain is built from TRBV2 and TRBJ1-4, with D unresolved. The clonotype originates from a human donor in a cohort sampled during active COVID-19. The sample taken for sequencing was peripheral blood. The CDR3 loop is CASSPTWLNEKLFF. The CDR3 DNA reads TGTGCCAGCAGTCCCACATGGCTTAATGAAAAACTGTTTTTT.